This T cell receptor beta chain comes out of a study of T cells in Graves' hyperthyroidism and ophthalmopathy. Study context: Blood was drawn when the patient was first diagnosed and still untreated.

Points from the study as a whole: Researchers found most expanded thyroid clonotypes above 0.001 in blood as well.

Ten or more counts support this clonotype. Its antigen is unidentified. V dropped 3 bases and J dropped 7 bases, with 4 bases sitting between them. The CDR3 runs 11 residues. From RNA transcripts, TCR beta CDR3 regions were amplified. The TCR CDR3 was amplified in a first-round RT-PCR using the HTBI primer set. TCRdb reanalysed the multiplex PCR reads using MiXCR and keeps one entry per CDR3 protein. The table has 300,000 to 500,000 distinct CDR3 sequences, about an eighth seen once; the top ten hold 28%. Diagnosis relied on clinical symptoms, serum thyroxine and TRAb, thyroid ultrasound and orbital computed tomography. The PBMCs studied were ones that came from 10 ml fresh peripheral blood.

The source is a man aged 45 to 65 with Graves' ophthalmopathy. Sequencing was performed on blood. The chain is built from TRBV12-3 or TRBV12-4 and TRBJ2-4, with D unresolved. CDR3 amino acids: CASSFGNIQYF. CDR3 in DNA: TGTGCCAGCAGTTTCGGGAACATTCAGTACTTC.